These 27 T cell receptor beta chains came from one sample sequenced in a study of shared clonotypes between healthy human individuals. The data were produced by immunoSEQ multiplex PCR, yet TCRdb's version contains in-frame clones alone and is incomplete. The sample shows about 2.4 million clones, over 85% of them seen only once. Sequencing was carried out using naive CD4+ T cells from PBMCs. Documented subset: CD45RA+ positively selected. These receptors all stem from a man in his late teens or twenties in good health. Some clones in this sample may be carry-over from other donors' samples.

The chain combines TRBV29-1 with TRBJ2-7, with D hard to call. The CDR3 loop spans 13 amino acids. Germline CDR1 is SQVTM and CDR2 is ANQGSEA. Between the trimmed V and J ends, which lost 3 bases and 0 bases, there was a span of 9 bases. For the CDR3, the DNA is TGCAGCGTTGATACGGAAAGCTCCTACGAGCAGTACTTC. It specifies CSVDTESSYEQYF.

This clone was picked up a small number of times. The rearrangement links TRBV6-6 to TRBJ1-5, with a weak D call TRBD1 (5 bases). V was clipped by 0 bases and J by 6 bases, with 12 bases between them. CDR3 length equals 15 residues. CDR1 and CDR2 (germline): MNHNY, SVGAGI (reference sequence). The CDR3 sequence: CASSYSPQERQPQHF. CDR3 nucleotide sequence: TGTGCCAGCAGTTACTCGCCACAGGAACGTCAGCCCCAGCATTTT.

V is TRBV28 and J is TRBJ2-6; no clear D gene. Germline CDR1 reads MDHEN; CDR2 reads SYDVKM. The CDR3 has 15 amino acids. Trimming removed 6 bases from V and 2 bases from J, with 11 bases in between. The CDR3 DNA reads TGTGCCAGCAGGCCCTCTAACCCTGGGGCCAACGTCCTGACTTTC. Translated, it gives CASRPSNPGANVLTF. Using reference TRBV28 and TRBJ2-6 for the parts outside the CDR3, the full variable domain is DVKVTQSSRYLVKRTGEKVFLECVQDMDHENMFWYRQDPGLGLRLIYFSYDVKMKEKGDIPEGYSVSREKKERFSLILESASTNQTSMYLCASRPSNPGANVLTFGAGSRLTVL.

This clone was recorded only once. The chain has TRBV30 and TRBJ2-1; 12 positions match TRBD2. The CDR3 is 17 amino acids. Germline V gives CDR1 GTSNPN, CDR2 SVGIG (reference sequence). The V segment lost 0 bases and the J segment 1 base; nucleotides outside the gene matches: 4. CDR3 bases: TGTGCCTGGAGTGTTCTAGCGGGAGGGCGGTCCTACAATGAGCAGTTCTTC. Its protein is CAWSVLAGGRSYNEQFF.

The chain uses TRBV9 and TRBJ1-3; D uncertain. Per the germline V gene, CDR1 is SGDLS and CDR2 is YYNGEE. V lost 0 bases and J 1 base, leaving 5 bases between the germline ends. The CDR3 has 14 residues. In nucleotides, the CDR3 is TGTGCCAGCAGCGTAGCTCAGTCTGGAAACACCATATATTTT. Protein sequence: CASSVAQSGNTIYF.

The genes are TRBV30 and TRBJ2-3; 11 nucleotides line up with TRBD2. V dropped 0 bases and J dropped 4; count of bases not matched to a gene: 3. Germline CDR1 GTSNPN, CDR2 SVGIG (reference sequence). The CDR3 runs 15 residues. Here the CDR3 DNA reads TGTGCCTGGAGTGTTTGGACTAGCGGGTCAGATACGCAGTATTTT. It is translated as CAWSVWTSGSDTQYF.

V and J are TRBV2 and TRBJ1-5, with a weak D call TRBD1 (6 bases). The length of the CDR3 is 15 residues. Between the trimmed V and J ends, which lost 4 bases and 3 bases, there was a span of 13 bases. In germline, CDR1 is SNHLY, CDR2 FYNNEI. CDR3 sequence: CASSVGQTNNQPQHF. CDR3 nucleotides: TGTGCCAGCAGTGTTGGACAGACGAACAATCAGCCCCAGCATTTT.

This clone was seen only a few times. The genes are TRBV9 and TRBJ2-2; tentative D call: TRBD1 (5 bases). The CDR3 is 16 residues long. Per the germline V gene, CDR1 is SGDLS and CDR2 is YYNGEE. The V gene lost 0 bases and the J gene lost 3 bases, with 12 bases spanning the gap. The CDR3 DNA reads TGTGCCAGCAGCGTAGTATCCCCCAGGGACACCGGGGAGCTGTTTTTT. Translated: CASSVVSPRDTGELFF.

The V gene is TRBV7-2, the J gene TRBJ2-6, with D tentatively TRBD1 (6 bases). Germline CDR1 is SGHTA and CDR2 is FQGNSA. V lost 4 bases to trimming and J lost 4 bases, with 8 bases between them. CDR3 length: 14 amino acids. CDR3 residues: CASSSGVGANVLTF. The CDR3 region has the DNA TGTGCCAGCAGCTCAGGGGTCGGGGCCAACGTCCTGACTTTC.

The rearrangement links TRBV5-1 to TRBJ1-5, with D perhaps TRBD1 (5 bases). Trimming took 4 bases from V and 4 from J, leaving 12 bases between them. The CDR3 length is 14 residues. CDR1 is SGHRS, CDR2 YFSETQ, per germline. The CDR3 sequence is CASSIGEVNQPQHF. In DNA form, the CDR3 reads TGCGCCAGCAGCATAGGGGAGGTGAATCAGCCCCAGCATTTT. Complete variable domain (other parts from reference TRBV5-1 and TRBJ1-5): KAGVTQTPRYLIKTRGQQVTLSCSPISGHRSVSWYQQTPGQGLQFLFEYFSETQRNKGNFPGRFSGRQFSNSRSEMNVSTLELGDSALYLCASSIGEVNQPQHFGDGTRLSIL.

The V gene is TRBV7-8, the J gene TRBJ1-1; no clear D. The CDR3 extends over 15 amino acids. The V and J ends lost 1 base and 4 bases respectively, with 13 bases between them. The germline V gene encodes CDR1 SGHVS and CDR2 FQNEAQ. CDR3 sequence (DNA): TGTGCCAGCAGCTTAGGCCATAGCGGAGTCACTGAAGCTTTCTTT. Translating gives CASSLGHSGVTEAFF.

The chain's CDR3 is CASSNTLGLAGANEQFF. The CDR3 DNA is TGCGCCAGCAGTAACACCCTGGGGCTAGCGGGAGCGAATGAGCAGTTCTTC. The chain couples TRBV5-1 to TRBJ2-1; 10 bases are a match to TRBD2. The germline V gene encodes CDR1 SGHRS and CDR2 YFSETQ. This CDR3 spans 17 amino acids. Trimming at V came to 5 bases and at J to 7 bases, leaving 15 bases not matched to a gene.

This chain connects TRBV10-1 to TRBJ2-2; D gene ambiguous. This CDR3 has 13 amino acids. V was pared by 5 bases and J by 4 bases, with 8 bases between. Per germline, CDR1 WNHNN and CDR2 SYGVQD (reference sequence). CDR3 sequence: CASSQRPTGELFF. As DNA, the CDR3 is TGCGCCAGCAGTCAACGGCCCACCGGGGAGCTGTTTTTT.

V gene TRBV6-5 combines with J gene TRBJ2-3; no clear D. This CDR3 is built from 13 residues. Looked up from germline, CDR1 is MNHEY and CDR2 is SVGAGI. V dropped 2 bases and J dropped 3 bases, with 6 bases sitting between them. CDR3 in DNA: TGTGCCAGCAGTTACGACGGGACAGATACGCAGTATTTT. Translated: CASSYDGTDTQYF.

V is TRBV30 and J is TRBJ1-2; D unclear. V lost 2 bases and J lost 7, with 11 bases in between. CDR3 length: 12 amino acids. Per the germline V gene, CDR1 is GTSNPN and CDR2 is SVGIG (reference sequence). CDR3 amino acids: CAWSLAPPGYTF. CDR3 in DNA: TGTGCCTGGAGTCTGGCTCCGCCTGGCTACACCTTC.

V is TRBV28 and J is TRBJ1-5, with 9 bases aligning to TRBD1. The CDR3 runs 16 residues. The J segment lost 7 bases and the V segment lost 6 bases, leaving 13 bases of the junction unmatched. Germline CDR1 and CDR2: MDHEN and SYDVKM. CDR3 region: CASREPGQGIRQPQHF. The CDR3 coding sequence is TGTGCCAGCAGAGAGCCGGGACAGGGAATCCGGCAGCCCCAGCATTTT. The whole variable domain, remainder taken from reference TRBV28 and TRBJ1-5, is DVKVTQSSRYLVKRTGEKVFLECVQDMDHENMFWYRQDPGLGLRLIYFSYDVKMKEKGDIPEGYSVSREKKERFSLILESASTNQTSMYLCASREPGQGIRQPQHFGDGTRLSIL.

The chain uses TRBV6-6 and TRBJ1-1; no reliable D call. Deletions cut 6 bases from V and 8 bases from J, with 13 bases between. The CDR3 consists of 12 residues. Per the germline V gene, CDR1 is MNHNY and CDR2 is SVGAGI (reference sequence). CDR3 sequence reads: CASSTPQKEAFF. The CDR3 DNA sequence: TGTGCCAGCAGCACGCCCCAGAAAGAAGCTTTCTTT.

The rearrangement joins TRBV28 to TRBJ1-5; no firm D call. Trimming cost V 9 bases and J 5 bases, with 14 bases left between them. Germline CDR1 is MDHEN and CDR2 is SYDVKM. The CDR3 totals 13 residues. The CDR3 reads CASLRGNHQPQHF. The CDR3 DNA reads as TGTGCCAGTTTACGAGGTAATCATCAGCCCCAGCATTTT.

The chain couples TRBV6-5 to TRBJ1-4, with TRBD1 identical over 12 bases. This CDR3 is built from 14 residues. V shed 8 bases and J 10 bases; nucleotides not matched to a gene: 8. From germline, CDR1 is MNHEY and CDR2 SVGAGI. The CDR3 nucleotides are TGTGCCAGCGTCTCCGGGACAGGGGGCGGAAAACTGTTTTTT. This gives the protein CASVSGTGGGKLFF.

The CDR3 sequence is CASRPRGVRYNEQFF. The CDR3 DNA sequence: TGTGCCAGCAGACCCCGGGGGGTGCGCTACAATGAGCAGTTCTTC. The chain links TRBV7-2 to TRBJ2-1; 7 nucleotides agree with TRBD2. The CDR3 length is 15 residues. V was pared by 6 bases and J by 3 bases, with 8 bases of the junction left unmatched. CDR1 and CDR2 (germline): SGHTA, FQGNSA.

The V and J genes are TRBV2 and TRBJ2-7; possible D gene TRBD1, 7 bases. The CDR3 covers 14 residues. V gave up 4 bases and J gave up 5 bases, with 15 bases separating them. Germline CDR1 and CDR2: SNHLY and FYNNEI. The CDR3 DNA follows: TGTGCCAGCAGTGTTGGCAGGGGGGTTCACGAGCAGTACTTC. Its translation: CASSVGRGVHEQYF.

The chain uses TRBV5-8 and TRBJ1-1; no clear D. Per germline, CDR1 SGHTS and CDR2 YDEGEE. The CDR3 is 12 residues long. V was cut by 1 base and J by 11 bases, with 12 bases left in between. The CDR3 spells CASSLSFAGAFF. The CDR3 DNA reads TGTGCCAGCAGCTTGTCGTTCGCCGGGGCTTTCTTT.

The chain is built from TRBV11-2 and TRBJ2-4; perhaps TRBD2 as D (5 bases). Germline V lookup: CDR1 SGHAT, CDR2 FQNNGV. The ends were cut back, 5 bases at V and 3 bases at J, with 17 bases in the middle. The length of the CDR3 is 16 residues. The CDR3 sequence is CASSRTDGVGKNIQYF. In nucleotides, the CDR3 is TGTGCCAGCAGCCGGACCGACGGGGTGGGCAAAAACATTCAGTACTTC.

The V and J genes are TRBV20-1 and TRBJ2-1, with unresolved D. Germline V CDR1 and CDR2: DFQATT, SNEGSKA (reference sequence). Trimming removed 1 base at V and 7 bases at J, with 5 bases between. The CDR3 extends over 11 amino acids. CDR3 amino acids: CSARAWNEQFF. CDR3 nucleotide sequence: TGCAGTGCTAGAGCATGGAATGAGCAGTTCTTC.

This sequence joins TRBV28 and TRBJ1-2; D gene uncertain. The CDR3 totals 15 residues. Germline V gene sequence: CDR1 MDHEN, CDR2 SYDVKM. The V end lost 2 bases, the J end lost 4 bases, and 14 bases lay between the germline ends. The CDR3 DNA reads TGTGCCAGCAGTTTAGGGAGACGGGCCCTCTATGGCTACACCTTC. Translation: CASSLGRRALYGYTF.

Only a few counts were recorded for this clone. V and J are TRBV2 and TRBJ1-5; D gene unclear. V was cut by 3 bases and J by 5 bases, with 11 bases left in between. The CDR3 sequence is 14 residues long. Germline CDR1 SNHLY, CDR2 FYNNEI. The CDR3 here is CASSDTGRYQPQHF. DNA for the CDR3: TGTGCCAGCAGTGATACTGGCAGATATCAGCCCCAGCATTTT. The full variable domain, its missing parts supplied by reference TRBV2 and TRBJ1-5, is EPEVTQTPSHQVTQMGQEVILRCVPISNHLYFYWYRQILGQKVEFLVSFYNNEISEKSEIFDDQFSVERPDGSNFTLKIRSTKLEDSAMYFCASSDTGRYQPQHFGDGTRLSIL.

Written as DNA, the CDR3 is TGCGCCAGCAGCTCTCCGGGACAGGGCCTTTACGAGCAGTACTTC. This gives the protein CASSSPGQGLYEQYF. V gene TRBV5-1 combines with J gene TRBJ2-7, with 9 bases that match TRBD1. The germline gives CDR1 SGHRS, CDR2 YFSETQ. V trimming: 3 bases; J trimming: 4 bases; junction bases outside the gene matches: 8. The CDR3 length is 15 residues.